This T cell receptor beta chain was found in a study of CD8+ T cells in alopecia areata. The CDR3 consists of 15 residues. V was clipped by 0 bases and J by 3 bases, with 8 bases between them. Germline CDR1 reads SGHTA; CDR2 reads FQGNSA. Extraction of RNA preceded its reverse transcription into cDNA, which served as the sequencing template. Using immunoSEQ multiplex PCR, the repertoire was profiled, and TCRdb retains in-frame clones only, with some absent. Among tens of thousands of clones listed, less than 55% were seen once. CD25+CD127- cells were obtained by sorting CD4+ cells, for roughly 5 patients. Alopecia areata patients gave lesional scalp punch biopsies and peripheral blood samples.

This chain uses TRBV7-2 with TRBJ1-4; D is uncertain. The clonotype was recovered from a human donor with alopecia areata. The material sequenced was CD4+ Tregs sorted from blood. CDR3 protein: CASSLASVPNEKLFF. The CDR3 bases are TGTGCCAGCAGCTTAGCGTCGGTCCCTAATGAAAAACTGTTTTTT.